Listed here are 28 T cell receptor beta chains from one sample, sequenced in a study of T cell changes during pregnancy in multiple sclerosis. Produced via immunoSEQ multiplex PCR; TCRdb's table is partial and in-frame only. Of more than 70,000 clones in the sample, around 94% are singletons; the top ten hold about 2%. The sequencing used peripheral blood, collected before pregnancy. Receptors were obtained from a female donor with multiple sclerosis, enrolled in a pregnancy study.

The CDR3 loop is CASSLVVASGINEQFF. The CDR3 DNA sequence: TGTGCCAGCAGCTTAGTCGTGGCTAGCGGGATCAATGAGCAGTTCTTC. The chain carries TRBV7-6 and TRBJ2-1, with TRBD2 matching 9 bases. The trim removed 1 base at V and 6 bases at J, leaving 7 bases unmatched. Germline CDR1 SGHVS, CDR2 FNYEAQ. This CDR3 is built from 16 residues.

The J gene is TRBJ1-2, the V gene TRBV6-1; 7 nucleotides line up with TRBD1. The germline V gene encodes CDR1 MNHNS and CDR2 SASEGT. The CDR3 spans 14 residues. The junction had 9 bases not matched to a gene; V was cut back by 7 bases and J by 4 bases. CDR3 in amino acids: CASISRDSSYGYTF. The CDR3 nucleotides are TGTGCCAGCATCTCCCGGGACAGCTCCTATGGCTACACCTTC.

The V call is TRBV2, the J call TRBJ2-7; D might be TRBD2 (7 bases). This CDR3 has 17 residues. Germline V lookup: CDR1 SNHLY, CDR2 FYNNEI. With 2 bases removed from V and 1 base from J, the gap between germline ends came to 18 bases. For the CDR3, the DNA is TGTGCCAGCAGTGAACGCGGGGGCCCTCTTCTTTCCTACGAGCAGTACTTC. Residues: CASSERGGPLLSYEQYF. The variable domain in full, with the rest retrieved from reference TRBV2 and TRBJ2-7, is EPEVTQTPSHQVTQMGQEVILRCVPISNHLYFYWYRQILGQKVEFLVSFYNNEISEKSEIFDDQFSVERPDGSNFTLKIRSTKLEDSAMYFCASSERGGPLLSYEQYFGPGTRLTVT.

This clone was counted between two and nine times. The CDR3 nucleotides read TGTGCCAGCAGCCAAGGGGAGGCCATGAACACTGAAGCTTTCTTT. Translation gives CASSQGEAMNTEAFF. The rearrangement uses TRBV4-2 and TRBJ1-1; D uncertain. Germline CDR1 reads LGHNA; CDR2 reads YNFKEQ. The germline V and J ends were trimmed by 1 base and 0 bases, with 9 bases remaining between them. The CDR3 runs to 15 residues.

The chain joins TRBV19 to TRBJ2-2; TRBD2 matches at 10 bases. Germline values: CDR1 LNHDA, CDR2 SQIVND (reference sequence). The length of the CDR3 is 17 residues. With V trimmed by 0 bases and J by 5 bases, 6 bases remained unmatched. The CDR3 region is CASSIEMGLAFTGELFF. CDR3 bases: TGTGCCAGTAGTATAGAGATGGGACTAGCGTTTACCGGGGAGCTGTTTTTT.

The V and J genes are TRBV5-1 and TRBJ1-4; possibly TRBD1 for D (5 bases). This CDR3 has 15 residues. In germline, CDR1 is SGHRS, CDR2 YFSETQ. The V end was cut by 0 bases, the J end by 4 bases, with 10 bases between. CDR3 DNA sequence: TGCGCCAGCAGCTTGGAGGCAGGGCTTAATGAAAAACTGTTTTTT. It is translated as CASSLEAGLNEKLFF.

The chain joins TRBV6-1 to TRBJ2-1; the match to TRBD2 covers 7 bases. The CDR3 loop spans 16 amino acids. CDR1 is MNHNS, CDR2 SASEGT, per germline. Trimming removed 1 base from V and 4 bases from J; junction bases left unmatched: 7. CDR3 sequence reads: CASSEVGSGHYNEQFF. CDR3 nucleotide sequence: TGTGCCAGCAGTGAAGTAGGTAGCGGGCATTACAATGAGCAGTTCTTC.

The rearrangement uses TRBV7-2 and TRBJ2-7; 11 nucleotides align to TRBD2. The CDR3 loop spans 17 amino acids. V dropped 2 bases and J dropped 1; count of bases not matched to a gene: 7. Germline V CDR1 and CDR2: SGHTA, FQGNSA. The CDR3 DNA is TGTGCCAGCAGCTTAAGCCCTAGCGGGAGGTCTTCCTACGAGCAGTACTTC. Its translation: CASSLSPSGRSSYEQYF.

The chain is built from TRBV5-5 and TRBJ2-2; D is unresolved. Per germline, CDR1 SGHKS and CDR2 YYEKEE (reference sequence). Trimming pared 4 bases from V and 5 bases from J, leaving 9 bases between. The CDR3 totals 13 residues. The CDR3, as DNA: TGTGCCAGCAGCCGCCAGAATACCGGGGAGCTGTTTTTT. Its translation is CASSRQNTGELFF.

The CDR3 here is CASSFPGISGNTIYF. The CDR3 DNA sequence: TGTGCCAGCAGCTTTCCGGGGATCTCTGGAAACACCATATATTTT. V gene TRBV11-3 combines with J gene TRBJ1-3, with D unclear. The CDR3 contains 15 residues. V was cut by 3 bases and J by 0 bases, with 9 bases left in between. The germline V gene has CDR1 SGHNT and CDR2 YENEEA.

The gene calls are TRBV7-9 and TRBJ2-5; D might be TRBD1 (6 bases). Germline V gene lookup returns CDR1 SEHNR and CDR2 FQNEAQ (reference sequence). There are 12 residues in the CDR3. V was shortened by 5 bases and J by 3 bases, with 7 bases between the two germline ends. In DNA form, the CDR3 reads TGTGCCAGCAGCCCAGGGGAAGAGACCCAGTACTTC. It yields the protein CASSPGEETQYF.

V is TRBV15 and J is TRBJ2-1; D possibly corresponds to TRBD2 (5 bases). V shed 1 base and J shed 9 bases, with 13 bases lying between them. Germline V CDR1 and CDR2: LNHNV, YYDKDF (reference sequence). The CDR3 has 14 amino acids. CDR3 nucleotides: TGTGCCACCAGCAGAGGTGGAGGTCCGGCTGAGCAGTTCTTC. Amino acids: CATSRGGGPAEQFF.

This clone was seen a single time. This chain joins TRBV19 and TRBJ2-1; D ambiguous. Germline CDR1 reads LNHDA; CDR2 reads SQIVND (reference sequence). The CDR3 is 14 residues long. V gave up 1 base and J gave up 6 bases, with 10 bases separating them. The CDR3 region has the DNA TGTGCCAGTAGTATAGGTGCAGGTAGCAATGAGCAGTTCTTC. It translates to CASSIGAGSNEQFF.

This chain uses TRBV16 with TRBJ2-7; D gene unclear. Germline-derived CDR1 and CDR2 are KGHSY and FQNENV. The CDR3 runs 12 residues. The V end lost 2 bases, the J end lost 5 bases, and 7 bases lay between the germline ends. CDR3 sequence: CASSQPTHEQYF. CDR3 sequence (DNA): TGTGCCAGCAGCCAACCTACCCACGAGCAGTACTTC. The whole variable domain, filled in from reference TRBV16 and TRBJ2-7, reads GEEVAQTPKHLVRGEGQKAKLYCAPIKGHSYVFWYQQVLKNEFKFLISFQNENVFDETGMPKERFSAKCLPNSPCSLEIQATKLEDSAVYFCASSQPTHEQYFGPGTRLTVT.

The V gene is TRBV9, the J gene TRBJ2-3, with a weak D call TRBD1 (6 bases). Germline CDR1 reads SGDLS; CDR2 reads YYNGEE. CDR3 length: 14 residues. V lost 3 bases, J lost 0 bases, and 8 bases lay in between. CDR3 in amino acids: CASSEGDSTDTQYF. CDR3 DNA sequence: TGTGCCAGCAGCGAGGGGGACAGCACAGATACGCAGTATTTT.

J is TRBJ2-7 and V is TRBV13; D remains ambiguous. The CDR3 sequence is 12 residues long. Germline CDR1 reads PRHDT; CDR2 reads FYEKMQ (reference sequence). V lost 5 bases, J lost 0 bases, and 5 bases lay in between. The CDR3 DNA reads TGTGCCAGCAGCACTTACTCCTACGAGCAGTACTTC. Translated: CASSTYSYEQYF.

This chain uses TRBV29-1 with TRBJ2-5, with TRBD1 identical over 7 bases. This CDR3 is built from 14 residues. Germline assignment: CDR1 SQVTM and CDR2 ANQGSEA. V shed 4 bases, J shed 1 base, and the junction held 6 bases outside the gene matches. DNA of the CDR3: TGCAGCGTTGGACCGGGACAGAGCCAAGAGACCCAGTACTTC. The encoded protein is CSVGPGQSQETQYF.

This clone has just a few counts. The chain links TRBV19 to TRBJ2-7, with 7 bases fitting TRBD1. This CDR3 contains 13 residues. The germline gives CDR1 LNHDA, CDR2 SQIVND (reference sequence). V shed 9 bases, J shed 6 bases, and the junction held 11 bases outside the gene matches. The DNA of the CDR3 is TGTGCCAGCACTATGGGACAGCACGGCGAGCAGTACTTC. The encoded protein is CASTMGQHGEQYF.

This clone was counted once. The chain uses TRBV27 and TRBJ2-1, with D possibly being TRBD2 (7 bases). Trimming removed 7 bases from V and 3 bases from J, with 13 bases in between. The CDR3 sequence is 14 residues long. Germline CDR1 and CDR2: MNHEY and SMNVEV (reference sequence). CDR3 sequence: CASNRGGFYNEQFF. CDR3 sequence (DNA): TGTGCCAGCAATAGGGGGGGTTTCTACAATGAGCAGTTCTTC.

V gene TRBV5-8 combines with J gene TRBJ1-2; maybe TRBD1 (6 bases). The CDR3 covers 15 residues. V lost 4 bases, J lost 4 bases, and 17 bases lay in between. The germline V gene has CDR1 SGHTS and CDR2 YDEGEE. The CDR3 DNA is TGTGCCAGCAGCCCTGGGACAACCACCCTCTATGGCTACACCTTC. Protein: CASSPGTTTLYGYTF.

The chain is built from TRBV5-4 and TRBJ2-3; 10 nucleotides line up with TRBD2. The CDR3 has 16 amino acids. Germline V gives CDR1 SGHNT, CDR2 YYREEE (reference sequence). J lost 5 bases, V lost 4 bases, and 10 bases had no gene match. CDR3 coding DNA: TGTGCCAGCAGCCCCCTTCCAGCGGGGGGGGGAGATACGCAGTATTTT. Its protein is CASSPLPAGGGDTQYF.

The chain employs TRBV6-6 and TRBJ2-1; D is possibly TRBD2 (6 bases). The CDR3 spans 14 residues. Trimming cost V 4 bases and J 9 bases, with 16 bases left between them. Germline V gene sequence: CDR1 MNHNY, CDR2 SVGAGI (reference sequence). CDR3 in amino acids: CASSFPGVPREQFF. CDR3 DNA sequence: TGTGCCAGCAGTTTCCCGGGAGTTCCTCGTGAGCAGTTCTTC.

The CDR3 loop is CATSKGAYEQYF. CDR3 bases: TGTGCCACTTCAAAGGGAGCCTACGAGCAGTACTTC. The chain is built from TRBV7-9 and TRBJ2-7, with D perhaps TRBD2 (5 bases). Germline lookup yields CDR1 SEHNR and CDR2 FQNEAQ (reference sequence). There are 12 residues in the CDR3. V was clipped by 10 bases and J by 2 bases, with 12 bases between them.

The chain has TRBV28 and TRBJ2-1, with D possibly matching TRBD2 (6 bases). Germline loops: CDR1 MDHEN, CDR2 SYDVKM. CDR3 length: 17 residues. V lost 3 bases, J lost 5 bases, and 20 bases lay in between. The CDR3 region has the DNA TGTGCCAGCAGTTTGGGTGGCGAGACTAGGGAACACAATGAGCAGTTCTTC. It codes for CASSLGGETREHNEQFF.

The rearrangement links TRBV21-1 to TRBJ2-5; the D call in the table, TRBD1, was not verified against the DNA. TRBV21-1 is shown as a pseudogene. The CDR3 has 15 residues. DNA of the CDR3: TGTGCCAGCAGCAGAGCCCGGGACACACAAGAGACCCAGTACTTC. Amino acid sequence: CASSRARDTQETQYF.

The CDR3 loop is CSVEDQRTGNPGELFF. In DNA form, the CDR3 reads TGCAGCGTTGAAGATCAAAGGACAGGGAATCCCGGGGAGCTGTTTTTT. This chain joins TRBV29-1 and TRBJ2-2; TRBD1 agrees at 8 bases. V was clipped by 0 bases and J by 6 bases; unmatched bases: 9. The CDR3 covers 16 residues. CDR1 is SQVTM and CDR2 is ANQGSEA in the germline V gene.

The rearrangement links TRBV7-9 to TRBJ2-7; the D gene is possibly TRBD2 (5 bases). Trimming pared 1 base from V and 2 bases from J, leaving 15 bases between. The germline CDR1 and CDR2 sequences are SEHNR and FQNEAQ (reference sequence). CDR3 length equals 16 residues. This CDR3 reads CASSLVGLADTYEQYF. The CDR3 bases are TGTGCCAGCAGCTTAGTCGGGCTAGCTGACACCTACGAGCAGTACTTC. Filled out from reference TRBV7-9 and TRBJ2-7, the complete variable domain reads DTGVSQNPRHKITKRGQNVTFRCDPISEHNRLYWYRQTLGQGPEFLTYFQNEAQLEKSRLLSDRFSAERPKGSFSTLEIQRTEQGDSAMYLCASSLVGLADTYEQYFGPGTRLTVT.

The J gene is TRBJ2-3, the V gene TRBV27; weak D call: TRBD1 (5 bases). The CDR3 length is 19 residues. Deletions cut 2 bases from V and 0 bases from J, with 21 bases between. The germline V gene encodes CDR1 MNHEY and CDR2 SMNVEV (reference sequence). CDR3 sequence: CASSLQEVTRVPSTDTQYF. The CDR3 DNA is TGTGCCAGCAGTTTACAAGAGGTCACCAGGGTTCCTAGCACAGATACGCAGTATTTT.